These T cell receptor beta chains were read from a single sample in a study of cytomegalovirus exposure and HLA in healthy donors. Clones were read by immunoSEQ multiplex PCR, and TCRdb kept only the in-frame ones, dropping some. The sample carries 180,000 or so clones, 75% to 85% recorded once. Sequenced material: PBMCs. The receptors come from a female donor in good health and CMV-seronegative. Both conserved end residues are part of each CDR3. D genes are given only for firm matches. The size entry is marked missing in some rows and otherwise reads once, few, many or a size class.

D,V,size,J,CDR3,DNA
-,TRBV30,once,TRBJ2-5,CAWRAGRGSTQYF,TGTGCCTGGAGAGCCGGTAGGGGGAGTACCCAGTACTTC
-,TRBV2,-,TRBJ1-3,CASVGAGNTIYF,TGTGCCAGCGTAGGGGCTGGAAACACCATATATTTT
-,TRBV7-2,-,TRBJ2-1,CAIPTPAGLVNNEQFF,TGTGCCATCCCAACTCCCGCGGGGCTGGTTAACAATGAGCAGTTCTTC
TRBD2,TRBV5-6,-,TRBJ2-1,CASDFGGLALNEQFF,TGTGCCAGCGACTTCGGGGGACTAGCCTTAAATGAGCAGTTCTTC
TRBD1,TRBV27,-,TRBJ1-2,CASSLSGQPYGYTF,TGTGCCAGCAGTTTATCGGGACAGCCCTATGGCTACACCTTC
-,TRBV5-4,-,TRBJ1-3,CASSLDSSGNTIYF,TGTGCCAGCAGCCTGGACAGCTCTGGAAACACCATATATTTT
-,TRBV4-3,-,TRBJ2-2,CASSPLGRGELFF,TGCGCCAGCAGCCCCCTAGGTCGAGGGGAGCTGTTTTTT
-,TRBV11-2,-,TRBJ1-6,CASGNNSPLHF,TGTGCCAGCGGCAATAATTCACCCCTCCACTTT
-,TRBV14,-,TRBJ2-3,CASSQLFGLGEDTDTQYF,TGTGCCAGCAGCCAATTGTTCGGGCTAGGGGAAGACACAGATACGCAGTATTTT
TRBD2,TRBV7-6,-,TRBJ2-7,CASSLGEAGGLPYEQYF,TGTGCCAGCAGCTTAGGCGAAGCGGGGGGCCTTCCCTACGAGCAGTACTTC
TRBD1,TRBV18,-,TRBJ1-5,CASSRDRGEHQPQHF,TGTGCCAGCTCCCGGGACAGGGGGGAACATCAGCCCCAGCATTTT
-,TRBV14,-,TRBJ1-1,CASSYLQGFSISEAFF,TGTGCCAGCAGCTACTTACAGGGTTTCTCAATCTCTGAAGCTTTCTTT
TRBD1,TRBV19,-,TRBJ1-2,CASSDGQGYNYGYTF,TGTGCCAGTAGTGATGGACAGGGATATAACTATGGCTACACCTTC
TRBD1,TRBV19,-,TRBJ1-6,CATRGPSNSPLHF,TGTGCCACGAGGGGGCCTTCAAATTCACCCCTCCACTTT
-,TRBV7-6,few,TRBJ2-2,CASSLRQRGTGELFF,TGTGCCAGCAGCTTACGACAAAGGGGCACCGGGGAGCTGTTTTTT
-,TRBV28,-,TRBJ2-6,CASSLSTATGANGLTF,TGTGCCAGCAGTTTATCGACAGCCACTGGGGCCAACGGCCTGACTTTC
-,TRBV30,once,TRBJ2-5,CAWSVRSGETQYF,TGTGCCTGGAGTGTACGGAGCGGGGAGACCCAGTACTTC
-,TRBV4-3,-,TRBJ1-2,CASSQGLGGYTF,TGCGCCAGCAGCCAGGGACTTGGTGGCTACACCTTC
-,TRBV5-5,-,TRBJ2-7,CASSLEGQSNYEQYF,TGTGCCAGCAGCTTGGAAGGACAGTCAAACTACGAGCAGTACTTC
TRBD2,TRBV4-3,-,TRBJ2-7,CASSQGLAGPYEQYF,TGCGCCAGCAGCCAAGGACTAGCGGGACCCTACGAGCAGTACTTC
TRBD2,TRBV7-9,-,TRBJ2-1,CASRHSGGFYNEQFF,TGTGCCAGCAGACATAGCGGGGGATTTTACAATGAGCAGTTCTTC
TRBD1,TRBV5-4,-,TRBJ2-7,CASSSSPGTGPYEQYF,TGTGCCAGCAGCAGCTCGCCCGGGACAGGCCCATACGAGCAGTACTTC
TRBD1,TRBV2,-,TRBJ2-7,CASRQGAGEQYF,TGTGCCAGCCGACAGGGGGCGGGGGAGCAGTACTTC
-,TRBV5-4,-,TRBJ2-5,CASSLRETQYF,TGTGCCAGCAGCTTGCGAGAGACCCAGTACTTC
TRBD1,TRBV16,-,TRBJ1-1,CASSQLGQGAGEAFF,TGTGCCAGCAGCCAATTGGGACAGGGGGCCGGTGAAGCTTTCTTT
-,TRBV21-1,-,TRBJ2-7,CASSKGGRREQYF,TGTGCCAGCAGCAAAGGGGGGCGCCGCGAGCAGTACTTC
-,TRBV28,-,TRBJ2-5,CASSTRGGASQETQYF,TGTGCCAGCAGTACCCGAGGGGGGGCGAGCCAAGAGACCCAGTACTTC
-,TRBV9,-,TRBJ2-7,CASSQTGLGEQYF,TGTGCCAGCAGCCAAACAGGGCTCGGGGAGCAGTACTTC
TRBD2,TRBV11-3,few,TRBJ2-1,CASSTTSEGEQFF,TGTGCCAGCAGCACCACTAGCGAGGGTGAGCAGTTCTTC
-,TRBV28,-,TRBJ2-5,CASSELTGNQETQYF,TGTGCCAGCAGCGAACTCACAGGGAACCAAGAGACCCAGTACTTC
TRBD1,TRBV7-9,-,TRBJ2-3,CASSAWDRRTDTQYF,TGTGCCAGCAGCGCTTGGGACAGGCGCACAGATACGCAGTATTTT
-,TRBV18,few,TRBJ2-5,CASSTYQETQYF,TGTGCCAGCTCAACATACCAAGAGACCCAGTACTTC
-,TRBV4-2,-,TRBJ2-7,CASSGLAVSYEQYF,TGTGCCAGCAGCGGTTTGGCGGTTTCCTACGAGCAGTACTTC
-,TRBV28,-,TRBJ2-1,CASSLSFEQFF,TGTGCCAGCAGTTTATCGTTTGAGCAGTTCTTC
-,TRBV6-6,-,TRBJ1-5,CASTYAGPQPQHF,TGTGCCAGCACCTACGCGGGGCCTCAGCCCCAGCATTTT
-,TRBV29-1,-,TRBJ2-7,CSVVSMVSSYEQYF,TGCAGCGTCGTGAGTATGGTTAGCTCCTACGAGCAGTACTTC
TRBD1,TRBV28,-,TRBJ1-4,CASSDRGRRATNEKLFF,TGTGCCAGCAGTGACAGGGGGCGTCGTGCAACTAATGAAAAACTGTTTTTT
-,TRBV6-6,-,TRBJ2-3,CASRDTGRATDTQYF,TGTGCCAGCAGGGATACAGGGAGGGCCACAGATACGCAGTATTTT
TRBD1,TRBV5-1,-,TRBJ2-5,CASSLGQAATVETQYF,TGCGCCAGCAGCTTAGGACAGGCCGCAACGGTGGAGACCCAGTACTTC
TRBD1,TRBV9,-,TRBJ2-7,CASSVGVGDRGLEQYF,TGTGCCAGCAGCGTAGGGGTAGGAGACAGGGGGCTCGAGCAGTACTTC
TRBD1,TRBV6-6,-,TRBJ1-6,CASSKDRGNSPLHF,TGTGCCAGCAGTAAGGACAGGGGTAATTCACCCCTCCACTTT
-,TRBV7-2,-,TRBJ1-2,CASSLEDIPRNGYTF,TGTGCCAGCAGCTTAGAAGACATACCCCGGAATGGCTACACCTTC
-,TRBV7-2,-,TRBJ1-5,CASSTHRNQPQHF,TGTGCCAGCAGTACCCACAGGAATCAGCCCCAGCATTTT
TRBD2,TRBV4-1,-,TRBJ2-3,CASSQVGTSGADTQYF,TGCGCCAGCAGCCAAGTTGGGACTAGCGGCGCAGATACGCAGTATTTT
-,TRBV7-2,-,TRBJ2-7,CASSFSGGVPYEQYF,TGTGCCAGCAGCTTCAGCGGCGGGGTTCCCTACGAGCAGTACTTC
-,TRBV25-1,-,TRBJ1-4,CASSDSTRAPGEKLFF,TGTGCCAGCAGCGATTCCACCAGGGCCCCCGGTGAAAAACTGTTTTTT
TRBD1,TRBV6-6,-,TRBJ1-4,CASRPGTGGRNEKLFF,TGTGCCAGCAGGCCCGGGACAGGGGGCAGAAATGAAAAACTGTTTTTT
TRBD1,TRBV5-8,-,TRBJ2-5,CASSLLGQGRETQYF,TGTGCCAGCAGCTTATTGGGACAGGGAAGAGAGACCCAGTACTTC